This T cell receptor beta chain stems from a study of T cells in Graves' hyperthyroidism and ophthalmopathy. About the study: Upon initial diagnosis and before any treatment, peripheral blood was collected. Whole-study findings and limits: A median about 6.2 months before onset, the model predicted ophthalmopathy. Blood held most thyroid clonotypes expanded above 0.001 frequency.

For the diagnoses, clinical symptoms, serum thyroxine and TRAb, thyroid ultrasound and orbital computed tomography were used. V was pared by 0 bases and J by 0 bases, with 11 bases between. The CDR3 contains 16 residues. CDR1 is MNHEY, CDR2 SVGEGT, per germline. In its sample, this clonotype was seen many times. The target antigen is unknown. TCR beta CDR3 regions were amplified from RNA. The primer set for the first-round RT-PCR of the TCR CDR3 was HTBI. In TCRdb, the multiplex PCR reads were re-called with MiXCR into one record per CDR3 protein. Of about 610,000 distinct CDR3 sequences listed, roughly 14% are singletons.

Sequencing was performed on blood. This TCR derives from a woman aged 40 to 50 with Graves' ophthalmopathy. The V and J genes are TRBV6-2 or TRBV6-3 and TRBJ1-1; D uncertain. The CDR3 DNA reads as TGTGCCAGCAGTTACTCTTCCACAGCTATGAACACTGAAGCTTTCTTT. The encoded protein is CASSYSSTAMNTEAFF.